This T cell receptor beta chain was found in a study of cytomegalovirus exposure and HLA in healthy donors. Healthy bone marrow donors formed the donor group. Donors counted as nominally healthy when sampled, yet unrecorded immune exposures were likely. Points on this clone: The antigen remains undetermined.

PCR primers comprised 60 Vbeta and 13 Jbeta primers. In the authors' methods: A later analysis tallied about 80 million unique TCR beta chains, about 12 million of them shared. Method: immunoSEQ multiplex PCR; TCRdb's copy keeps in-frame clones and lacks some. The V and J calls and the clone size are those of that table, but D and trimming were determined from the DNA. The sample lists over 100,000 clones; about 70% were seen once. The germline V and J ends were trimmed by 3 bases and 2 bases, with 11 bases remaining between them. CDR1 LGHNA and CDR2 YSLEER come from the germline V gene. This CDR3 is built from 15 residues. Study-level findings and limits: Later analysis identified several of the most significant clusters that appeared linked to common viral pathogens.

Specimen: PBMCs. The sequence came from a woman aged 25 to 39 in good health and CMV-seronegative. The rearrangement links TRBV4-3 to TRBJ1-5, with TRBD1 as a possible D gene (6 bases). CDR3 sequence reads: CASSQETGRNQPQHF. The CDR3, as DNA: TGCGCCAGCAGCCAGGAAACAGGGCGCAATCAGCCCCAGCATTTT.